This TCR beta chain was documented in a study of T cells after yellow fever vaccination. About the study: In the case of low-cell-number fractions, SMART-Seq v4 Ultra Low Input was used for preparation.

CDR3 length equals 13 residues. Germline CDR1 SQVTM, CDR2 ANQGSEA. The germline V and J ends were trimmed by 4 bases and 5 bases, with 15 bases remaining between them. TCRdb used MiXCR to reprocess the 5' RACE reads, holding one entry per CDR3 protein. The sample has hundreds of thousands of distinct CDR3 sequences; approximately 12% are singletons. This clonotype has more than one count but fewer than ten. This sample comprised PBMCs, obtained on the day of the yellow fever booster vaccination. This chain uses TRBV29-1 with TRBJ2-7; D is possibly TRBD2 (5 bases). This sequence originates from a young man who received the YFV17D yellow fever vaccine. The CDR3 coding sequence is TGCAGCGTTGCCCCCGGGAATACGGACGAGCAGTACTTC. As protein: CSVAPGNTDEQYF.